This T cell receptor (beta chain) was sequenced during a study of beta chain features in type 1 diabetes. Germline lookup yields CDR1 SEHNR and CDR2 FQNEAQ (reference sequence). CDR3 length: 15 residues. The trim removed 6 bases at V and 5 bases at J, leaving 8 bases unmatched. This clone has just a few counts. The authors reverse transcribed all of the isolated RNA, so sequencing captured expressed TCRB transcripts. TCRdb's copy holds only in-frame clones and misses some; the assay was immunoSEQ multiplex PCR. The repertoire consists of around 200,000 clones, with approximately 13% occurring once and the leading ten covering less than 0.7%.

The specimen was central memory CD4+ T cells from blood. The sequence came from a woman under 30 in good health. V gene TRBV7-9 combines with J gene TRBJ2-1, with TRBD1 matching over 9 bases. CDR3 sequence: CASRKGQGRHNEQFF. The CDR3 coding sequence is TGTGCCAGCAGAAAAGGACAGGGGAGACACAATGAGCAGTTCTTC.